This TCR beta chain originates from a study of graft-versus-host responses after intestinal transplantation. Study context: Multivisceral, liver-intestinal, or isolated intestinal grafts went to recipients. Induction with anti-thymocyte globulin, then tacrolimus and steroids for three to four years, was given to all recipients. Findings and limits, study-wide: In recipient marrow, GvH clones were found, and some appeared first in ileum or blood. Allograft graft-versus-host to host-versus-graft clonal ratios ran high in patients with graft-donor T cell macrochimerism.

The repertoire was sequenced with immunoSEQ multiplex PCR; TCRdb's copy has only in-frame clones and lacks some. The table lists approximately 60,000 clones, approximately 88% of them singletons. Graft-derived tissue was subjected to processing to liberate intraepithelial and lamina propria lymphocytes. Details on this clone: Its antigen is currently unknown.

This clonotype was obtained from a human patient who received an intestinal transplant, so some T cells may come from the graft donor. Sequencing used ileum tissue, obtained 350 to 400 days after transplant.

CDR3 sequence (DNA): TGTGCCAGCAGCAACGGGGCGACCCAGTACTTC. It encodes CASSNGATQYF. The V and J genes are TRBV11-2 and TRBJ2-5; either TRBD1 or TRBD2 may supply D (5 bases each). This CDR3 has 11 amino acids. The V end was cut by 5 bases, the J end by 7 bases, with 8 bases between. The germline V gene encodes CDR1 SGHAT and CDR2 FQNNGV.